One sample yielded the 8 T cell receptor beta chains listed below, sequenced in a study of shared clonotypes between healthy human individuals. Some clones are missing from TCRdb's copy, which holds only in-frame ones; the method was immunoSEQ multiplex PCR. The sample contains over 850,000 clones, around 78% of which appear only once. Sequenced sample: memory CD4+ T cells from PBMCs. Sample subset: CD45RA-negative fraction. The receptors originated from a man younger than 35 in good health. Some clones in this sample may be carry-over from other donors' samples.

The V and J genes are TRBV7-7 and TRBJ1-2, with D perhaps TRBD1 (6 bases). V was pared by 9 bases and J by 1 base, with 15 bases between. CDR3 length: 14 residues. Germline CDR1 SSHAT, CDR2 FNYEAQ (reference sequence). The CDR3 is CARARGGLNYGYTF. CDR3 DNA: TGTGCCAGGGCCCGCGGGGGGCTTAACTATGGCTACACCTTC.

The chain employs TRBV19 and TRBJ1-5; possibly TRBD1 for D (6 bases). The CDR3 covers 15 residues. The ends were cut back, 7 bases at V and 1 base at J, with 14 bases in the middle. Germline CDR1 LNHDA, CDR2 SQIVND (reference sequence). The CDR3 sequence is CASKRDIGSNQPQHF. The CDR3 bases are TGTGCCAGTAAACGGGACATCGGGAGCAATCAGCCCCAGCATTTT.

The chain is built from TRBV2 and TRBJ1-4; the match to TRBD1 covers 10 bases. The CDR3 length is 14 residues. Trimming cost V 7 bases and J 7 bases; bases outside gene matches: 6. Germline-derived CDR1 and CDR2 are SNHLY and FYNNEI. The CDR3 region is CASTETGGVEKLFF. The CDR3 region has the DNA TGTGCCAGCACTGAGACAGGGGGCGTTGAAAAACTGTTTTTT.

In DNA form, the CDR3 reads TGTGCCAGCAGCTTAGATACTGGAGGGGTCGCTGAAGCTTTCTTT. Protein: CASSLDTGGVAEAFF. This chain joins TRBV11-2 and TRBJ1-1, with D perhaps TRBD1 (5 bases). The CDR3 has 15 amino acids. Trimming pared 0 bases from V and 6 bases from J, leaving 14 bases between. Germline V lookup: CDR1 SGHAT, CDR2 FQNNGV. Filled out from reference TRBV11-2 and TRBJ1-1, the complete variable domain reads EAGVAQSPRYKIIEKRQSVAFWCNPISGHATLYWYQQILGQGPKLLIQFQNNGVVDDSQLPKDRFSAERLKGVDSTLKIQPAKLEDSAVYLCASSLDTGGVAEAFFGQGTRLTVV.

V gene TRBV4-3 combines with J gene TRBJ2-3; 10 bases fit TRBD2. Losses at the gene ends were 0 bases for V and 0 bases for J; bases not matched to a gene: 15. CDR1 LGHNA and CDR2 YSLEER come from the germline V gene. The CDR3 runs to 21 residues. For the CDR3, the DNA is TGCGCCAGCAGCCAAGATCTCAGCGGGAGGGCTTATTTAACTAGCACAGATACGCAGTATTTT. This gives the protein CASSQDLSGRAYLTSTDTQYF.

The rearrangement joins TRBV18 to TRBJ2-3; no clear D. Trimming shortened V by 3 bases and J by 1 base, and 8 bases separated the two germline ends. CDR1 and CDR2 (germline): KGHSH, LQKENI. The CDR3 has 14 amino acids. Here the CDR3 DNA reads TGTGCCAGCTCACCTGCACAGCGCACAGATACGCAGTATTTT. It specifies CASSPAQRTDTQYF.

This clone has a handful of counts. The rearrangement uses TRBV6-5 and TRBJ2-7, with a tentative D call TRBD2 (6 bases). The CDR3 consists of 14 residues. With 2 bases removed from V and 3 bases from J, the gap between germline ends came to 11 bases. Germline CDR1 is MNHEY and CDR2 is SVGAGI. Here the CDR3 DNA reads TGTGCCAGCAGTTACGGCGGGAAAGGCTACGAGCAGTACTTC. It specifies CASSYGGKGYEQYF.

In its sample, this clone was seen a few times. The chain carries TRBV30 and TRBJ1-1, with 7 bases identical to TRBD1. CDR3 length: 13 residues. Germline assignment: CDR1 GTSNPN and CDR2 SVGIG (reference sequence). Trimming removed 3 bases from V and 5 bases from J; junction bases left unmatched: 6. The CDR3 protein is CAWRVAGGTEAFF. Here the CDR3 DNA reads TGTGCCTGGAGAGTTGCAGGGGGGACTGAAGCTTTCTTT.